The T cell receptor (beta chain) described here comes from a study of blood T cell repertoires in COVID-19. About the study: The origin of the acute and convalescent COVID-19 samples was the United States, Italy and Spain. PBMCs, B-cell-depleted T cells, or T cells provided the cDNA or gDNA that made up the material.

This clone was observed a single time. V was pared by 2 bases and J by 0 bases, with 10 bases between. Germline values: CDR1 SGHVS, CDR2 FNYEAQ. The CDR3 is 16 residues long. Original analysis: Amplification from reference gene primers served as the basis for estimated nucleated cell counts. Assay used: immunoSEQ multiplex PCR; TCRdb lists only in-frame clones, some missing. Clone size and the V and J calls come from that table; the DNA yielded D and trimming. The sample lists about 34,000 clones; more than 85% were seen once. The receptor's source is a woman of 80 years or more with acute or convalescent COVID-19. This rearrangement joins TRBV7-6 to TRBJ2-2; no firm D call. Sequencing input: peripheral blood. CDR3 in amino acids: CASSLTTSPNTGELFF. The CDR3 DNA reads TGTGCCAGCAGCTTAACAACGTCTCCGAACACCGGGGAGCTGTTTTTT.